This is a list of T cell receptor beta chains from one sample in a study of T cell responses to AZD1222 COVID-19 vaccine. Produced via immunoSEQ multiplex PCR; TCRdb's table is partial and in-frame only. This sample has approximately 160,000 clones, with approximately 90% found just once. Sequencing used peripheral blood, obtained on day 0 of AZD1222 vaccination. These receptors were taken from an adult in good health. Each CDR3 is given with its conserved first and last residue. The D gene is left open where the match is weak. Clone size, where shown, is once, few, many, or a class for clones that have expanded.

J,D,V,size,CDR3,DNA
TRBJ2-7,TRBD2,TRBV24-1,NA,CATSDGRTSEGEQYF,TGTGCCACCAGTGACGGACGGACTAGCGAAGGCGAGCAGTACTTC
TRBJ2-7,TRBD2,TRBV29-1,NA,CSVEGGGSSYEQYF,TGCAGCGTTGAAGGCGGGGGGAGCTCCTACGAGCAGTACTTC
TRBJ1-5,NA,TRBV6-2/TRBV6-3,NA,CASSYPIAETSNQPQHF,TGTGCCAGCAGTTACCCGATCGCCGAAACCAGCAATCAGCCCCAGCATTTT
TRBJ2-3,NA,TRBV4-2,NA,CASSPLSGISTDTQYF,TGTGCCAGCAGCCCCCTAAGTGGGATCAGCACAGATACGCAGTATTTT
TRBJ2-1,TRBD2,TRBV28,NA,CASRLAGASYNEQFF,TGTGCCAGCAGGTTAGCGGGTGCCTCCTACAATGAGCAGTTCTTC
TRBJ1-2,NA,TRBV20-1,NA,CMTGATGYTF,TGCATGACCGGGGCCACCGGCTACACCTTC
TRBJ1-5,NA,TRBV28,NA,CASNPRQAGNQPQHF,TGTGCCAGCAACCCTCGACAGGCCGGCAATCAGCCCCAGCATTTT
TRBJ1-6,NA,TRBV28,NA,CASSSANSPLHF,TGTGCCAGCAGTTCCGCTAATTCACCCCTCCACTTT
TRBJ2-1,NA,TRBV30,once,CAWKRGAREQFF,TGTGCCTGGAAAAGGGGGGCTCGTGAGCAGTTCTTC
TRBJ1-6,NA,TRBV12-3/TRBV12-4,NA,CASTIAGYSPLHF,TGTGCCAGCACCATAGCGGGCTATTCACCCCTCCACTTT
TRBJ1-2,NA,TRBV5-1,once,CASSFTTGTTNYGYTF,TGCGCCAGCAGCTTCACCACCGGGACAACTAACTATGGCTACACCTTC
TRBJ2-3,NA,TRBV28,NA,CASSSRFQRAGPRYTQYF,TGTGCCAGCAGTTCCCGGTTTCAAAGGGCGGGTCCAAGGTATACGCAGTATTTT
TRBJ1-1,NA,TRBV21-1,NA,CASSKEIRARGAFF,TGTGCCAGCAGCAAAGAGATCAGGGCCCGGGGAGCTTTCTTT
TRBJ1-5,TRBD1,TRBV6-5,NA,CASSYLDRDQPQHF,TGTGCCAGCAGTTACTTGGACAGGGATCAGCCCCAGCATTTT
TRBJ2-1,NA,TRBV14,NA,CASAPGSANEQFF,TGTGCCAGCGCGCCTGGTTCGGCCAATGAGCAGTTCTTC
TRBJ2-7,TRBD1,TRBV6-4,once,CASPRDSEYSYEQYF,TGTGCCAGCCCCAGGGACAGCGAGTACTCCTACGAGCAGTACTTC
TRBJ2-7,TRBD1,TRBV4-1,NA,CASSQDRSGTGNYEQYF,TGCGCCAGCAGCCAAGATAGGAGCGGGACAGGGAACTACGAGCAGTACTTC
TRBJ2-3,NA,TRBV24-1,NA,CATSDSKGPGDTQYF,TGTGCCACCAGTGACTCAAAGGGACCTGGAGATACGCAGTATTTT
TRBJ1-5,NA,TRBV5-6,few,CASSPVGGQPQHF,TGTGCCAGCAGCCCCGTCGGAGGTCAGCCCCAGCATTTT
TRBJ2-1,NA,TRBV3-1/TRBV3-2,NA,CASSQGNTADNEQFF,TGTGCCAGCAGCCAAGGAAATACGGCCGACAATGAGCAGTTCTTC
TRBJ2-5,TRBD2,TRBV7-8,NA,CASSLLAGGRETQYF,TGTGCCAGCAGCCTGCTAGCGGGAGGGCGGGAGACCCAGTACTTC
TRBJ1-2,NA,TRBV3-1/TRBV3-2,NA,CASSQERYGYTF,TGTGCCAGCAGCCAAGAAAGGTATGGCTACACCTTC
TRBJ2-7,TRBD2,TRBV13,NA,CASKGLAGYEQYF,TGTGCCAGCAAGGGACTAGCGGGGTACGAGCAGTACTTC
TRBJ1-1,TRBD1,TRBV6-5,NA,CASSPRGGASTEAFF,TGTGCCAGCAGTCCCAGAGGGGGCGCGAGCACTGAAGCTTTCTTT
TRBJ2-1,TRBD2,TRBV6-2/TRBV6-3,few,CASSYSVTSGSFRQFF,TGTGCCAGCAGTTACTCAGTGACTAGCGGGAGTTTTCGGCAGTTCTTC
TRBJ1-5,TRBD1,TRBV28,NA,CASSQGPGQGRMAQHF,TGTGCCAGCAGCCAAGGCCCGGGACAGGGGAGAATGGCCCAGCATTTT
TRBJ2-7,TRBD1,TRBV29-1,NA,CSAGDRVGYEQYF,TGCAGCGCAGGGGACAGGGTCGGGTACGAGCAGTACTTC
TRBJ2-2,TRBD1,TRBV28,NA,CASGQDLGGELFF,TGTGCCAGCGGACAGGATTTGGGCGGGGAGCTGTTTTTT
TRBJ2-2,TRBD1,TRBV19,NA,CASSSHGTGRTGELFF,TGTGCCAGTAGTAGCCACGGGACAGGGCGAACCGGGGAGCTGTTTTTT
TRBJ2-1,NA,TRBV9,NA,CASSGDRDLTLNEQFF,TGTGCCAGCAGCGGTGACCGGGACCTGACCCTCAATGAGCAGTTCTTC
TRBJ1-2,NA,TRBV13,NA,CASSLEGLGSYGYTF,TGTGCCAGCAGCTTAGAAGGGCTGGGAAGCTATGGCTACACCTTC
TRBJ2-6,TRBD2,TRBV9,NA,CASSPGTSGRTGANVLTF,TGTGCCAGCAGCCCAGGGACTAGCGGGAGGACCGGGGCCAACGTCCTGACTTTC
TRBJ1-4,NA,TRBV29-1,NA,CSASDGSNEKLFF,TGCAGCGCCTCGGACGGGAGTAATGAAAAACTGTTTTTT
TRBJ1-2,TRBD1,TRBV18,NA,CASSPGQATYGYTF,TGTGCCAGCTCACCAGGACAGGCGACGTATGGCTACACCTTC
TRBJ2-1,NA,TRBV5-1,NA,CASSLLTEQFF,TGCGCCAGCAGCTTGTTGACTGAGCAGTTCTTC
TRBJ2-6,NA,TRBV25-1,NA,CASSENSLIPNVLTF,TGTGCCAGCAGTGAAAACAGCCTAATTCCCAACGTCCTGACTTTC
TRBJ2-2,TRBD2,TRBV19,NA,CASIREETTGELFF,TGTGCCAGTATCCGGGAGGAAACCACCGGGGAGCTGTTTTTT
TRBJ2-3,NA,TRBV29-1,NA,CSNRRVTDTQYF,TGCAGCAACAGGAGGGTCACAGATACGCAGTATTTT
TRBJ2-3,TRBD2,TRBV3-1/TRBV3-2,few,CASSQFLAGGAFGTDTQYF,TGTGCCAGCAGCCAATTCCTAGCGGGAGGCGCCTTTGGCACAGATACGCAGTATTTT
TRBJ2-5,NA,TRBV30,NA,CAATRAGGTETQYF,TGTGCTGCCACCCGGGCAGGGGGGACAGAGACCCAGTACTTC
TRBJ2-7,TRBD2,TRBV28,NA,CASSLPTSGDTYEQYF,TGTGCCAGCAGTTTACCGACTAGCGGGGATACCTACGAGCAGTACTTC
TRBJ2-5,TRBD2,TRBV7-8,NA,CASRSLAGARETQYF,TGTGCCAGCAGGAGTCTAGCGGGAGCAAGAGAGACCCAGTACTTC
TRBJ2-7,NA,TRBV10-1,few,CASSGVRDGYYEQYF,TGCGCCAGCAGCGGTGTTCGGGACGGTTACTACGAGCAGTACTTC
TRBJ2-2,NA,TRBV11-2,NA,CASSLVGRTNTGELFF,TGTGCCAGCAGCTTAGTAGGCCGTACGAACACCGGGGAGCTGTTTTTT
TRBJ1-4,NA,TRBV7-2,NA,CASSLRPEKLFF,TGTGCCAGCAGCTTAAGGCCCGAGAAACTGTTTTTT
TRBJ2-3,TRBD2,TRBV3-1/TRBV3-2,once,CASSLSGTDTQYF,TGTGCCAGCAGCCTTAGCGGGACAGATACGCAGTATTTT
TRBJ2-2,NA,TRBV7-3,NA,CASGRANTGELFF,TGTGCCAGCGGCAGGGCGAACACCGGGGAGCTGTTTTTT
TRBJ2-1,TRBD2,TRBV7-2,NA,CASSLLAGGYDEQFF,TGTGCCAGCAGCTTACTAGCGGGAGGTTATGATGAGCAGTTCTTC
TRBJ2-1,NA,TRBV15,NA,CATSRDAGYNEQFF,TGTGCCACCAGCAGAGATGCAGGATACAATGAGCAGTTCTTC
TRBJ1-1,TRBD1,TRBV7-9,NA,CASSPRDRDTEAFF,TGTGCCAGCAGCCCCCGGGACAGGGATACTGAAGCTTTCTTT
TRBJ1-5,TRBD1,TRBV18,NA,CASSPWSGQGNQPQHF,TGTGCCAGCTCACCATGGTCCGGACAGGGGAATCAGCCCCAGCATTTT
TRBJ2-3,NA,TRBV5-6,NA,CASSLVGTDTQYF,TGTGCCAGCAGCTTGGTGGGCACAGATACGCAGTATTTT
TRBJ2-5,NA,TRBV28,NA,CASSFGGGMGTQYF,TGTGCCAGCAGTTTTGGGGGCGGGATGGGGACCCAGTACTTC